This T cell receptor (beta chain) was identified during a study of graft-versus-host responses after intestinal transplantation. From germline, CDR1 is SGHDT and CDR2 YYEEEE. This CDR3 is 15 amino acids long. V was clipped by 2 bases and J by 4 bases, with 13 bases between them. Data came from immunoSEQ multiplex PCR; TCRdb stores just in-frame clones and leaves some out. Counted here are roughly 90,000 clones, about 87% occurring once; the ten biggest clones make up roughly 0.3%. On this clone itself: Its antigen remains unknown.

Source: unstimulated CD4+ T cells sorted from spleen or lymph node cells, taken before transplant. The sequence was collected from a human donor who was the organ donor for an intestinal transplant. This chain links TRBV5-6 with TRBJ2-1, with a weak D call TRBD2 (6 bases). The CDR3 here is CASSLTGTRYNEQFF. CDR3 nucleotides: TGTGCCAGCAGCTTAACCGGGACTCGTTACAATGAGCAGTTCTTC.